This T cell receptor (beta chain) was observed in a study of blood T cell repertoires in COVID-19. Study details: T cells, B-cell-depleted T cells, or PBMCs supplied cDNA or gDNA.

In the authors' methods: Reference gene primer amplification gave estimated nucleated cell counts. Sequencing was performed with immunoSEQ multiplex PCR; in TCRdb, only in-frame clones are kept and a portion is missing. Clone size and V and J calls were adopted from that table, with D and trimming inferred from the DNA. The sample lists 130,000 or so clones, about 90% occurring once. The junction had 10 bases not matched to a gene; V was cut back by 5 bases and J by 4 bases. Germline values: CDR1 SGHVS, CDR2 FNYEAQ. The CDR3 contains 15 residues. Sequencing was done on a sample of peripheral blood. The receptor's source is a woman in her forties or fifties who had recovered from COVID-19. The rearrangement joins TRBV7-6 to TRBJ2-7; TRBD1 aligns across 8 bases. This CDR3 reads CASSNRQGKLYEQYF. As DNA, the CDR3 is TGTGCCAGCAGCAACAGACAGGGGAAGTTATACGAGCAGTACTTC.